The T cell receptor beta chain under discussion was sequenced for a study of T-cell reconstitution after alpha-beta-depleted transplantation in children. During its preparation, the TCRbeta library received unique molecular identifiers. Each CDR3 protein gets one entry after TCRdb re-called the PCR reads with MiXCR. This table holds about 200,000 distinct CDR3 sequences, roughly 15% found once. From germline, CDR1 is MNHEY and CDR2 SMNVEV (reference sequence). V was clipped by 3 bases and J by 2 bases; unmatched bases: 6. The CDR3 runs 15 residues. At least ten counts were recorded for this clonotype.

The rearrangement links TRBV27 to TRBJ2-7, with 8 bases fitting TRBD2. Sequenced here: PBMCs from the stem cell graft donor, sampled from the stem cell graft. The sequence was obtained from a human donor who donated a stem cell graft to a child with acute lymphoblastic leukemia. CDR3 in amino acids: CASSFVAGGTYEQYF. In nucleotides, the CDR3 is TGTGCCAGCAGTTTTGTTGCGGGAGGAACCTACGAGCAGTACTTC.